The rows below give T cell receptor beta chains drawn from one sample of a study of tumor and adjacent non-tumor tissue in lung cancer. One entry per CDR3 protein results from TCRdb running MiXCR on the multiplex PCR reads. The profile covers under 95,000 distinct CDR3 sequences, with about 82% appearing a single time and 40% to 65% taken by the ten largest. Input material: distant non-tumor lung tissue. These receptors all stem from a man aged 60 to 75 with non-small cell lung cancer. Each CDR3 is given without its conserved first and last residue. Clone size is given for some rows only: seen once, a few or many times, or a class if the clone is expanded.

size: -; V: TRBV29-1; CDR3: SVAAFVKAQY
size: -; V: TRBV7-9; CDR3: VSSLNRQSDSGNTIY
size: -; V: TRBV29-1; CDR3: SVQGQGNTGMLF
size: -; V: TRBV11-3; CDR3: ASSPWRHYEQY
size: -; V: TRBV6-2/TRBV6-3; CDR3: ASIDRTAHKEQF
size: -; V: TRBV6-5; CDR3: ASSGGLGTVSYNEQF
size: medium-sized; V: TRBV20-1; CDR3: SAPHPQGVNEQF
size: -; V: TRBV5-6; CDR3: VSSLVPGGGNEQY
size: medium-sized; V: TRBV11-2; CDR3: ASSQDGQGYNEQF
size: many; V: TRBV20-1; CDR3: SARDPSGPREQY
size: -; V: TRBV11-2; CDR3: ASGFTESSYYEQF
size: few; V: TRBV5-4; CDR3: AGKTGGTDSQY
size: few; V: TRBV11-3; CDR3: ARSFQGAGTQY
size: -; V: TRBV4-2; CDR3: ASTETDTQH
size: once; V: TRBV11-3; CDR3: TSSGGADTQY
size: -; V: TRBV6-2/TRBV6-3; CDR3: VRSPSATQPQH
size: -; V: TRBV11-2; CDR3: ASSLALFPDVGELF
size: -; V: TRBV11-2; CDR3: ASSLGGNNNTPLH
size: -; V: TRBV12-3/TRBV12-4; CDR3: ACSRGSGGVTRPY
size: -; V: TRBV24-1; CDR3: ATSDTTDPRPGYT
size: -; V: TRBV11-2; CDR3: ASREGGRSTWELF
size: -; V: TRBV5-4; CDR3: ASSLDMSSYNSPLH
size: -; V: TRBV6-5; CDR3: ASSDTGTAWALY
size: -; V: TRBV6-4; CDR3: VSSKQAPPVGNEQI
size: -; V: TRBV11-2; CDR3: TSSLGRGETQY
size: once; V: TRBV11-2; CDR3: ASSSGGYNNSHPH
size: once; V: TRBV20-1; CDR3: NAREGTGELF
size: -; V: TRBV11-1; CDR3: ARSLVGGQSYNEEF
size: -; V: TRBV29-1; CDR3: SVVLSVARNEQF
size: few; V: TRBV12-3/TRBV12-4; CDR3: VSSLGLAADTQY
size: -; V: TRBV29-1; CDR3: NVGRHSGEQF
size: -; V: TRBV4-1; CDR3: ANSHHLAGTDTQY